These 30 T cell receptor beta chains were all obtained from the same sample, sequenced in a study of shared clonotypes between healthy human individuals. Profiling relied on immunoSEQ multiplex PCR, and the TCRdb table lists in-frame clones only, not all of them. Here the sample spans around 1.1 million clones, 78% being singletons. Sequencing was carried out using memory CD4+ T cells from PBMCs. Subset specified: CD45RA-negative fraction. The origin of the receptors is a man younger than 30 in good health. Some clones in this sample may be carry-over from other donors' samples.

The chain is built from TRBV7-2 and TRBJ2-4, with D possibly being TRBD2 (5 bases). The ends were cut back, 5 bases at V and 0 bases at J, with 17 bases in the middle. In germline, CDR1 is SGHTA, CDR2 FQGNSA. The CDR3 has 17 amino acids. The CDR3 region has the DNA TGTGCCAGCAGCCATCTCGGGCGGACTCTAGCCAAAAACATTCAGTACTTC. This translates into CASSHLGRTLAKNIQYF.

The chain carries TRBV5-8 and TRBJ2-7; the D gene could be TRBD1 or TRBD2 (5 bases each). Per germline, CDR1 SGHTS and CDR2 YDEGEE. This CDR3 spans 13 amino acids. V lost 0 bases and J 5 bases, leaving 9 bases between the germline ends. Here the CDR3 DNA reads TGTGCCAGCAGCTTGGCCGGGGACCACGAGCAGTACTTC. Residues: CASSLAGDHEQYF.

The chain joins TRBV11-2 to TRBJ2-7, with 7 bases fitting TRBD1. Germline V gene sequence: CDR1 SGHAT, CDR2 FQNNGV. J was trimmed by 3 bases and V by 5 bases; bases with no gene match: 13. This CDR3 is built from 16 residues. The CDR3 coding sequence is TGTGCCAGCAGCCCCCTGAAAGGGGGCGAAAGCTACGAGCAGTACTTC. Its translation: CASSPLKGGESYEQYF.

This chain connects TRBV7-9 to TRBJ2-7; no reliable D call. The CDR3 is 11 amino acids. Trimming left V 1 base short and J 7 bases short, with 5 bases between. Germline V gives CDR1 SEHNR, CDR2 FQNEAQ (reference sequence). CDR3 bases: TGTGCCAGCAGCTTAGTTGCGGAGCAGTACTTC. Translation: CASSLVAEQYF. The whole variable domain, filled in from reference TRBV7-9 and TRBJ2-7, reads DTGVSQNPRHKITKRGQNVTFRCDPISEHNRLYWYRQTLGQGPEFLTYFQNEAQLEKSRLLSDRFSAERPKGSFSTLEIQRTEQGDSAMYLCASSLVAEQYFGPGTRLTVT.

This rearrangement joins TRBV7-9 to TRBJ2-1; TRBD2 aligns across 14 bases. This CDR3 spans 18 amino acids. After removal of 5 bases from V and 6 bases from J, the junction contained 12 bases not matched to a gene. CDR1 and CDR2 (germline): SEHNR, FQNEAQ (reference sequence). The CDR3, as DNA: TGTGCCAGCAGCCCGGGGACTAGCGGGAGACGAGGGCCCAATGAGCAGTTCTTC. Translation gives CASSPGTSGRRGPNEQFF.

The chain uses TRBV5-1 and TRBJ2-5; the D gene could be TRBD1 or TRBD2 (5 bases each). The V gene lost 4 bases and the J gene lost 7 bases, with 20 bases spanning the gap. The CDR3 is 15 residues long. CDR1 and CDR2 (germline): SGHRS, YFSETQ. In nucleotides, the CDR3 is TGCGCCAGCAGCGGGGTGGTCGGGACCCCCTGGACCCAGTACTTC. It codes for CASSGVVGTPWTQYF.

The chain links TRBV30 to TRBJ1-5; D remains unclear. Germline lookup yields CDR1 GTSNPN and CDR2 SVGIG (reference sequence). V dropped 1 base and J dropped 2 bases, with 12 bases sitting between them. The length of the CDR3 is 15 residues. The CDR3 region has the DNA TGTGCCTGGAGTGGCATGGGTTCTGGCAATCAGCCCCAGCATTTT. It codes for CAWSGMGSGNQPQHF.

This chain joins TRBV28 and TRBJ2-2; TRBD2 matches at 7 bases. Germline trimming cut 9 bases from V and 0 bases from J; bases unmatched to any gene: 4. Germline CDR1 reads MDHEN; CDR2 reads SYDVKM. The CDR3 extends over 14 amino acids. The CDR3, as DNA: TGTGCCAGTATAGCGGGTTCGAACACCGGGGAGCTGTTTTTT. It specifies CASIAGSNTGELFF.

On this clone: Other DNA sequences from this sample encode an identical CDR3 as well. J is TRBJ2-1 and V is TRBV15, with D tentatively TRBD1 or TRBD2 (6 bases each). This CDR3 has 16 residues. Per the germline V gene, CDR1 is LNHNV and CDR2 is YYDKDF (reference sequence). The V and J ends lost 0 bases and 1 base respectively, with 10 bases between them. CDR3 sequence reads: CATSRDQGGSYNEQFF. CDR3 DNA sequence: TGTGCCACCAGCAGAGATCAAGGGGGGTCCTACAATGAGCAGTTCTTC.

The rearrangement joins TRBV28 to TRBJ2-1, with TRBD2 as a possible D gene (5 bases). This CDR3 contains 16 residues. V lost 9 bases to trimming and J lost 9 bases, with 27 bases between them. Germline-derived CDR1 and CDR2 are MDHEN and SYDVKM. CDR3 sequence (DNA): TGTGCCAGTGGGTCCTTGATGGACCCGGGGTTGGGTGAGCAGTTCTTC. Protein: CASGSLMDPGLGEQFF.

Written as DNA, the CDR3 is TGTGCCAGCAGCTTTGCGCGGCTAAACAGAAATGAGCAGTTCTTC. This encodes CASSFARLNRNEQFF. The chain employs TRBV12-1 and TRBJ2-1. TRBV12-1 is a listed pseudogene. The CDR3 spans 15 residues.

J is TRBJ2-5 and V is TRBV11-2; 7 positions match TRBD2. The CDR3 loop spans 12 amino acids. The V segment lost 4 bases and the J segment 7 bases; nucleotides outside the gene matches: 3. Germline V gene lookup returns CDR1 SGHAT and CDR2 FQNNGV. This CDR3 reads CASSSGGLTQYF. The CDR3 nucleotides are TGTGCCAGCAGCTCCGGGGGGTTGACCCAGTACTTC.

The chain has TRBV30 and TRBJ2-5; maybe TRBD1 (6 bases). V was trimmed by 3 bases and J by 5 bases, leaving 13 bases between them. This CDR3 has 13 residues. In germline, CDR1 is GTSNPN, CDR2 SVGIG (reference sequence). CDR3 protein: CAWRDRMGETQYF. CDR3 nucleotides: TGTGCCTGGAGAGACAGGATGGGGGAGACCCAGTACTTC.

This clone was seen once. Just one base apart from a much larger clone, this may be a read error. The chain couples TRBV11-2 to TRBJ1-1; D ambiguous. Per the germline V gene, CDR1 is SGHAT and CDR2 is FQNNGV. Between the trimmed V and J ends, which lost 2 bases and 3 bases, there was a span of 4 bases. The CDR3 spans 12 residues. The CDR3 protein is CASSLRDTEAFF. The CDR3 DNA follows: TGTGCCAGCAGCTTACGGGACACTGAAGCTTTCTTT.

The genes are TRBV2 and TRBJ1-3; D gene uncertain. This CDR3 contains 13 residues. Germline CDR1 and CDR2: SNHLY and FYNNEI. V lost 10 bases and J 2 bases, leaving 12 bases between the germline ends. Here the CDR3 reads CATHNPPGNTIYF. CDR3 coding DNA: TGTGCCACCCATAACCCACCTGGAAACACCATATATTTT.

The rearrangement uses TRBV5-1 and TRBJ2-3, with D possibly matching TRBD2 (6 bases). CDR3 length: 14 residues. Germline loops: CDR1 SGHRS, CDR2 YFSETQ. V was shortened by 0 bases and J by 6 bases, with 11 bases between the two germline ends. CDR3 sequence (DNA): TGCGCCAGCAGCTTGGTGGCGGGGTCGGATACGCAGTATTTT. Translating it yields CASSLVAGSDTQYF.

This clone has a single count. The rearrangement joins TRBV19 to TRBJ2-1; maybe TRBD1 (6 bases). The CDR3 length is 14 residues. CDR1 and CDR2 from the germline V gene are LNHDA and SQIVND (reference sequence). Trimming stripped 4 bases from V and 5 bases from J, with 12 bases between. As DNA, the CDR3 is TGTGCCAGTAGTAGACAGGACACACACAATGAGCAGTTCTTC. Its protein is CASSRQDTHNEQFF.

V is TRBV28 and J is TRBJ2-7, with 12 nucleotides matching TRBD2. Trimming at V came to 8 bases and at J to 6 bases, leaving 14 bases not matched to a gene. CDR1 is MDHEN, CDR2 SYDVKM, per germline. The CDR3 is made up of 16 amino acids. In nucleotides, the CDR3 is TGTGCCAGCGGGCTAGCGGGAGGGCCTCCTTTCTCCGAGCAGTACTTC. Amino acids: CASGLAGGPPFSEQYF.

The rearrangement joins TRBV7-9 to TRBJ1-4; unclear D gene. Germline V gives CDR1 SEHNR, CDR2 FQNEAQ (reference sequence). The CDR3 runs 14 residues. V gave up 5 bases and J gave up 7 bases, with 14 bases separating them. This CDR3 reads CASSDDSTSEKLFF. Here the CDR3 DNA reads TGTGCCAGCAGCGACGACTCAACCTCTGAAAAACTGTTTTTT.

Points on this clone: A much larger clone differs by one base, so this may be a read error. The chain joins TRBV30 to TRBJ1-3; TRBD1 matches at 7 bases. CDR1 and CDR2 from the germline V gene are GTSNPN and SVGIG (reference sequence). After removal of 8 bases from V and 2 bases from J, the junction contained 18 bases not matched to a gene. CDR3 size: 17 residues. CDR3 sequence (DNA): TGTGCCCGGAATCCGGGACAGAAGGGCCGGACTGGAAACACCATATATTTT. It yields the protein CARNPGQKGRTGNTIYF.

This clone has a single count. This chain connects TRBV7-8 to TRBJ2-2; perhaps TRBD2 as D (6 bases). This CDR3 comprises 17 residues. CDR1 and CDR2 (germline): SGHVS, FQNEAQ. V was clipped by 3 bases and J by 6 bases, with 20 bases between them. For the CDR3, the DNA is TGTGCCAGCAGCTTCGGGGCGGGGATCCGGTTTGCCGGGGAGCTGTTTTTT. Residues: CASSFGAGIRFAGELFF. The variable domain in full, with the rest retrieved from reference TRBV7-8 and TRBJ2-2, is GAGVSQSPRYKVAKRGQDVALRCDPISGHVSLFWYQQALGQGPEFLTYFQNEAQLDKSGLPSDRFFAERPEGSVSTLKIQRTQQEDSAVYLCASSFGAGIRFAGELFFGEGSRLTVL.

V is TRBV29-1 and J is TRBJ2-7; 8 bases match TRBD1. Trimming took 3 bases from V and 5 from J; bases not matched to a gene: 15. The CDR3 consists of 16 residues. Germline-derived CDR1 and CDR2 are SQVTM and ANQGSEA. The CDR3 loop reads CSVDMGGRTGSNEQYF. The CDR3 DNA follows: TGCAGCGTTGATATGGGTGGTCGGACAGGGAGTAACGAGCAGTACTTC.

V gene TRBV27 combines with J gene TRBJ1-3; D unresolved. V dropped 6 bases and J dropped 3 bases, with 15 bases sitting between them. Germline loops: CDR1 MNHEY, CDR2 SMNVEV (reference sequence). This CDR3 has 15 amino acids. This CDR3 is CASSSPLGFGNTIYF. The DNA for the CDR3 is TGTGCCAGCAGCAGCCCCTTAGGGTTTGGAAACACCATATATTTT.

The genes are TRBV7-3 and TRBJ2-3; 12 bases agree with TRBD2. CDR3 length: 15 residues. Germline CDR1 reads SGHTA; CDR2 reads FQGTGA. V dropped 4 bases and J dropped 4; count of bases not matched to a gene: 3. CDR3 loop: CASSSLAGGADTQYF. The CDR3, as DNA: TGTGCCAGCAGCTCCCTAGCGGGGGGGGCAGATACGCAGTATTTT.

Remarks on this clone: This likely reflects a read error, since a far larger clone is one base away. This sample also contains other DNA sequences that code for the same CDR3. The chain has TRBV4-2 and TRBJ1-4, with 7 nucleotides matching TRBD1. CDR3 length: 16 residues. Germline CDR1 and CDR2: LGHNA and YNFKEQ. The ends lost 4 bases at V and 7 bases at J; junction bases unmatched: 12. The CDR3 reads CASSPKGGGPGEKLFF. CDR3 sequence (DNA): TGTGCCAGCAGCCCAAAGGGAGGGGGCCCAGGTGAAAAACTGTTTTTT.

The chain carries TRBV10-1 and TRBJ1-3; 9 nucleotides align to TRBD1. The V segment lost 6 bases and the J segment 1 base; nucleotides outside the gene matches: 7. CDR3 length equals 16 residues. Germline loops: CDR1 WNHNN, CDR2 SYGVQD (reference sequence). The CDR3 loop reads CASRWDRVRSGNTIYF. The CDR3 DNA reads TGCGCCAGCAGGTGGGACAGGGTAAGATCTGGAAACACCATATATTTT.

The V call is TRBV5-1, the J call TRBJ2-3; the D is unclear. Trimming cost V 5 bases and J 0 bases, with 13 bases left between them. Germline CDR1 SGHRS, CDR2 YFSETQ. This CDR3 is built from 15 residues. DNA for the CDR3: TGCGCCAGCAGAGTGGGCTCCTCTAGCACAGATACGCAGTATTTT. Protein product: CASRVGSSSTDTQYF.

The chain has TRBV27 and TRBJ2-5; D uncertain. The CDR3 totals 11 residues. The V and J ends lost 6 bases and 5 bases respectively, with 7 bases between them. Germline CDR1 reads MNHEY; CDR2 reads SMNVEV (reference sequence). CDR3 DNA sequence: TGTGCCAGCAGATCCTTGGAGACCCAGTACTTC. Its translation is CASRSLETQYF.

Concerning this clone itself: With a much larger clone just one base away, this may be a read error. Here the CDR3 DNA reads TGTGCCAGCAGTTTATTGGGGGGCTATGGCTACACCTTC. This codes for CASSLLGGYGYTF. The chain recombines TRBV28 with TRBJ1-2, with D possibly matching TRBD1 (5 bases). With 1 base removed from V and 4 bases from J, the gap between germline ends came to 7 bases. Germline loops: CDR1 MDHEN, CDR2 SYDVKM. The CDR3 runs to 13 residues.

This clone was picked up one time. The chain links TRBV9 to TRBJ2-3, with TRBD2 identical over 8 bases. V lost 2 bases and J lost 0; bases outside the gene matches: 5. The CDR3 runs 16 residues. CDR1 SGDLS and CDR2 YYNGEE come from the germline V gene. This chain's CDR3 is CASSVGTRASTDTQYF. The CDR3 DNA reads TGTGCCAGCAGCGTCGGGACTAGAGCTAGCACAGATACGCAGTATTTT.